Presented here are 5 T cell receptor beta chains from one specimen sequenced in a study of blood T cell repertoires in COVID-19. Data came from immunoSEQ multiplex PCR; TCRdb stores just in-frame clones and leaves some out. This table has some 270,000 clones, around nine tenths appearing once. What was sequenced was peripheral blood. The receptors here all came from a woman aged 55-69 years who had recovered from COVID-19.

The chain employs TRBV28 and TRBJ2-5; perhaps TRBD2 as D (7 bases). From germline, CDR1 is MDHEN and CDR2 SYDVKM. CDR3 length: 15 amino acids. Trimming removed 5 bases at V and 4 bases at J, with 17 bases between. The CDR3 here is CASSLRQGRAETQYF. In nucleotides, the CDR3 is TGTGCCAGCAGTCTCCGGCAGGGGAGGGCAGAGACCCAGTACTTC.

This chain uses TRBV5-4 with TRBJ1-2; D unclear. This CDR3 has 14 amino acids. Germline loops: CDR1 SGHNT, CDR2 YYREEE (reference sequence). With 2 bases removed from V and 6 bases from J, the gap between germline ends came to 14 bases. The CDR3 loop is CASSLTGFSHGYTF. The CDR3, as DNA: TGTGCCAGCAGCTTAACGGGTTTCTCTCATGGCTACACCTTC. Full variable domain (missing parts from reference TRBV5-4 and TRBJ1-2): ETGVTQSPTHLIKTRGQQVTLRCSSQSGHNTVSWYQQALGQGPQFIFQYYREEENGRGNFPPRFSGLQFPNYSSELNVNALELDDSALYLCASSLTGFSHGYTFGSGTRLTVV.

This clone showed up just once. This rearrangement joins TRBV6-6 to TRBJ1-1, with D tentatively TRBD1 (5 bases). Germline V gives CDR1 MNHNY, CDR2 SVGAGI (reference sequence). The CDR3 is made up of 15 amino acids. Trimming removed 3 bases from V and 1 base from J, with 12 bases in between. The DNA for the CDR3 is TGTGCCAGCAGTTATGAGACAGCCAAGAACACTGAAGCTTTCTTT. Translating gives CASSYETAKNTEAFF.

V usage is TRBV3-1 (or the pseudogene TRBV3-2) and J usage is TRBJ1-3, with 9 positions matching TRBD1. V lost 4 bases to trimming and J lost 4 bases; unmatched junction nucleotides: 8. The CDR3 runs to 16 residues. Germline V gene data show CDR1 as LGHDT and CDR2 as YNNKEL (reference sequence). The CDR3 protein is CASSRHRDREGNTIYF. The CDR3, as DNA: TGTGCCAGCAGCCGCCACCGGGACAGGGAAGGAAACACCATATATTTT.

The rearrangement joins TRBV5-6 to TRBJ1-2; the D is unclear. The V end lost 0 bases, the J end lost 5 bases, and 14 bases lay between the germline ends. This CDR3 has 15 amino acids. Germline CDR1 SGHDT, CDR2 YYEEEE. The CDR3 region has the DNA TGTGCCAGCAGCTTGGCCGAAAGGAGACTTTATGGCTACACCTTC. It yields the protein CASSLAERRLYGYTF.